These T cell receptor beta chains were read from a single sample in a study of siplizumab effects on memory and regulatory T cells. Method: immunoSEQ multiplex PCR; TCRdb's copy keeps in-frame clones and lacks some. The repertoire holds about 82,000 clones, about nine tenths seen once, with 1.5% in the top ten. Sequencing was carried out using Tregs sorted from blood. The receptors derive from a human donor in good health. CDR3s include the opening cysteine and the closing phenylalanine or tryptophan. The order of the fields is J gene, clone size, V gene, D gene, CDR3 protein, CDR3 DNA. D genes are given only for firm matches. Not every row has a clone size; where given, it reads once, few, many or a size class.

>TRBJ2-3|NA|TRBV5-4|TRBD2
CASSSLAGGRADTQYF
TGTGCCAGCAGCTCCTTAGCGGGGGGGCGGGCAGATACGCAGTATTTT
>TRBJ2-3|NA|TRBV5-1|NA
CASSFGGQGDTQYF
TGCGCCAGCAGCTTTGGTGGCCAGGGAGATACGCAGTATTTT
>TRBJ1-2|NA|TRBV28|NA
CASTVGVVGYTF
TGTGCCAGCACCGTGGGGGTTGTCGGCTACACCTTC
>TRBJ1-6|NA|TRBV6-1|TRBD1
CASSTNRGNSPLHF
TGTGCCAGCAGTACCAACAGGGGGAATTCACCCCTCCACTTT
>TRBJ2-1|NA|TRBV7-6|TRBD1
CASSLGQGPANEQFF
TGTGCCAGCAGCTTAGGACAGGGTCCAGCGAATGAGCAGTTCTTC
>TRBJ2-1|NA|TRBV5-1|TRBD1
CASCLQDRANNEQFF
TGCGCCAGCTGTTTGCAGGACAGGGCTAACAATGAGCAGTTCTTC
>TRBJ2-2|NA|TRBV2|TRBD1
CASSEQPGGGWSKNTGELFF
TGTGCCAGCAGTGAACAGCCAGGGGGCGGTTGGTCTAAGAACACCGGGGAGCTGTTTTTT
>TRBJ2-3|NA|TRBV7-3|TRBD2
CASSPGTSSTDTQYF
TGTGCCAGCAGCCCCGGGACTAGCAGCACAGATACGCAGTATTTT
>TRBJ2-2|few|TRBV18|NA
CASSSLPNTGELFF
TGTGCCAGCTCGTCCCTCCCTAACACCGGGGAGCTGTTTTTT
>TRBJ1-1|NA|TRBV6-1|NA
CASSEARVNTEAFF
TGTGCCAGCAGTGAAGCACGGGTGAACACTGAAGCTTTCTTT
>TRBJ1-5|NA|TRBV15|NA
CATSRDWDGDPPQHF
TGTGCCACCAGCAGAGATTGGGACGGAGATCCTCCCCAGCATTTT
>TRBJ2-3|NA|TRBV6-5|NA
CASSYSRAGAANTQYF
TGTGCCAGCAGTTACTCGAGGGCAGGGGCCGCAAATACGCAGTATTTT
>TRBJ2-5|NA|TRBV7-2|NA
CASSLMGGDETQYF
TGTGCCAGCAGCTTAATGGGGGGCGACGAGACCCAGTACTTC
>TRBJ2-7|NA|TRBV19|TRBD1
CASRTLTGGSEQYF
TGTGCCAGTAGGACCTTGACAGGGGGCTCCGAGCAGTACTTC
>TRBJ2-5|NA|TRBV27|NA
CASSRLPGGSWVVETQYF
TGTGCCAGCAGTCGACTTCCCGGCGGCTCCTGGGTCGTGGAGACCCAGTACTTC
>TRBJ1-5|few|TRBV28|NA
CASSPGRQTNQPQHF
TGTGCCAGCAGTCCGGGACGCCAAACCAATCAGCCCCAGCATTTT
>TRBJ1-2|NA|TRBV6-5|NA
CASSYSGYGYTF
TGTGCCAGCAGTTACTCCGGGTATGGCTACACCTTC
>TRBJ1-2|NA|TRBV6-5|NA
CASSYMSGTYNYGYTF
TGTGCCAGCAGTTATATGTCGGGGACGTATAACTATGGCTACACCTTC
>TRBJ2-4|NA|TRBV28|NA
CASSLGGALAKNIQYF
TGTGCCAGCAGTTTAGGCGGAGCCTTAGCCAAAAACATTCAGTACTTC
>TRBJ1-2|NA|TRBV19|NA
CASSFRGIGASYTF
TGTGCCAGTAGCTTCCGGGGAATAGGGGCGAGCTACACCTTC
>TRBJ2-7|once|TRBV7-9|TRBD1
CASSGRDRGIYEQYF
TGTGCCAGCAGCGGTCGGGACAGGGGAATTTACGAGCAGTACTTC
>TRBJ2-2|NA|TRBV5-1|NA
CASSLVGTGELFF
TGCGCCAGCAGCTTGGTAGGCACCGGGGAGCTGTTTTTT
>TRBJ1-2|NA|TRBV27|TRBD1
CASSSDRGWYGYTF
TGTGCCAGCAGTTCGGACAGGGGTTGGTATGGCTACACCTTC
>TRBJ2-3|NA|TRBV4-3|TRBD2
CASSLSGVSTDTQYF
TGCGCCAGCAGCCTTAGCGGGGTCTCCACAGATACGCAGTATTTT
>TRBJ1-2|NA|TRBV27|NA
CASSYRQGFYGYTF
TGTGCCAGCAGTTATAGGCAGGGGTTCTATGGCTACACCTTC
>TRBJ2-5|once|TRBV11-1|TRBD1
CASSPKTGGGEQYF
TGTGCCAGCAGCCCTAAGACAGGGGGCGGAGAGCAGTACTTC
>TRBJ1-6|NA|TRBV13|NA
CASSLQGGDSPLHF
TGTGCCAGCAGCTTACAGGGAGGTGATTCACCCCTCCACTTT
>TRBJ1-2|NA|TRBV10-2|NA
CASRKQTNYGYTF
TGCGCCAGCAGGAAACAAACTAACTATGGCTACACCTTC
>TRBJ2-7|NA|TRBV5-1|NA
CASRLTFSDPYEQYF
TGCGCCAGCAGGTTGACGTTCAGCGACCCCTACGAGCAGTACTTC
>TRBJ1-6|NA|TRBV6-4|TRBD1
CASSPTAGGWGPLHF
TGTGCCAGCAGTCCTACTGCAGGGGGCTGGGGACCCCTCCACTTT
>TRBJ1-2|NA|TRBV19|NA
CASSISGPNYGYTF
TGTGCCAGTAGTATAAGTGGGCCGAACTATGGCTACACCTTC
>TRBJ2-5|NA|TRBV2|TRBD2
CASSVGLAGPYF
TGTGCCAGCAGTGTGGGACTAGCGGGGCCGTACTTC
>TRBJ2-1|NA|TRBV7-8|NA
CASSPLLYNEQFF
TGTGCCAGCAGCCCACTCCTATACAATGAGCAGTTCTTC
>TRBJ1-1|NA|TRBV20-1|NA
CSASGRTAFF
TGCAGTGCGTCCGGGAGAACAGCTTTCTTT
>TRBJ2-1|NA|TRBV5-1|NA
CASSLGTDYNEQFF
TGCGCCAGCAGCTTGGGGACAGACTACAATGAGCAGTTCTTC